These 23 T cell receptor beta chains share one sample of origin, sequenced in a study of T cells after yellow fever vaccination. Using its own MiXCR run on the 5' RACE reads, TCRdb lists one record per CDR3 protein. The sample yields tens of thousands of distinct CDR3 sequences, roughly 14% seen once. Sequences were derived from CD8+ T cells not binding an NS4B(214-222) dextramer, sorted from PBMCs, sampled approximately 22 days after the first yellow fever vaccination. Receptors originate from a man aged 18-30 years who received the YFV17D yellow fever vaccine.

The chain links TRBV4-2 to TRBJ2-2, with 8 bases that match TRBD2. The germline V gene encodes CDR1 LGHNA and CDR2 YNFKEQ. This CDR3 region has 17 residues. V was clipped by 0 bases and J by 3 bases; unmatched bases: 6. The CDR3 DNA follows: TGTGCCAGCAGCCAAGAGGTCAGCGGGGGTGACACCGGGGAGCTGTTTTTT. It specifies CASSQEVSGGDTGELFF.

This chain joins TRBV27 and TRBJ2-2; no firm D call. This CDR3 has 14 residues. V shed 2 bases and J shed 7 bases, with 11 bases lying between them. Germline CDR1 and CDR2: MNHEY and SMNVEV (reference sequence). CDR3 sequence reads: CASSLSTAVGELFF. CDR3 coding DNA: TGTGCCAGCAGTTTAAGCACGGCCGTCGGGGAGCTGTTTTTT.

The gene calls are TRBV20-1 and TRBJ1-1; D perhaps matches TRBD1 (6 bases). Trimming cost V 5 bases and J 6 bases, with 22 bases left between them. CDR1 DFQATT and CDR2 SNEGSKA come from the germline V gene (reference sequence). The CDR3 covers 15 residues. This CDR3 reads CSAGVGAQRVPEAFF. The CDR3 DNA reads TGCAGTGCTGGAGTGGGGGCGCAGCGAGTTCCTGAAGCTTTCTTT.

This clonotype was detected only once. Just one base apart from a much larger clone, this may be a read error. V is TRBV5-1 and J is TRBJ2-3; 13 bases agree with TRBD2. Per germline, CDR1 SGHRS and CDR2 YFSETQ. Trimming cost V 4 bases and J 2 bases; bases outside gene matches: 4. This CDR3 spans 16 amino acids. The DNA for the CDR3 is TGCGCCAGCAGCCCCGGACTAGCGGGGGCCACAGATACGCAGTATTTT. This codes for CASSPGLAGATDTQYF.

The J gene is TRBJ1-1, the V gene TRBV6-5; TRBD1 matches at 7 bases. CDR1 is MNHEY and CDR2 is SVGAGI in the germline V gene. The CDR3 sequence is 13 residues long. The trim removed 8 bases at V and 2 bases at J, leaving 5 bases unmatched. CDR3 coding DNA: TGTGCCAGCGGAGGGACAGTCAACACTGAAGCTTTCTTT. It encodes CASGGTVNTEAFF.

This rearrangement joins TRBV6-2 or TRBV6-3 to TRBJ2-7; no reliable D call. Germline CDR1 reads MNHEY; CDR2 reads SVGEGT. The CDR3 length is 12 residues. The ends were cut back, 0 bases at V and 6 bases at J, with 6 bases in the middle. The CDR3: CASSYSTAEQYV. In DNA form, the CDR3 reads TGTGCCAGCAGTTACTCGACGGCCGAGCAGTACGTC.

This clonotype was counted only a few times. V gene TRBV6-2 or TRBV6-3 combines with J gene TRBJ1-3; no clear D. CDR3 size: 12 residues. The germline V and J ends were trimmed by 8 bases and 1 base, with 6 bases remaining between them. The germline gives CDR1 MNHEY, CDR2 SVGEGT. CDR3 coding DNA: TGTGCCAGCGGAACATCTGGAAACACCATATATTTT. Protein: CASGTSGNTIYF.

This clonotype was detected a few times. The V gene is TRBV28, the J gene TRBJ1-5; TRBD1 matches 7 bases. This CDR3 contains 15 residues. The V gene's germline CDR1 is MDHEN and CDR2 SYDVKM. Trimming at V came to 1 base and at J to 6 bases, leaving 6 bases not matched to a gene. The CDR3 region has the DNA TGTGCCAGCAGTTTATCAGGGGGTACTGGTCAGCCCCAGCATTTT. As protein: CASSLSGGTGQPQHF.

The sample holds many counts of this clonotype. The chain has TRBV9 and TRBJ2-2, with D unresolved. Per germline, CDR1 SGDLS and CDR2 YYNGEE. Trimming shortened V by 2 bases and J by 5 bases, and 4 bases separated the two germline ends. The CDR3 covers 12 residues. The CDR3 coding sequence is TGTGCCAGCAGCGTCGGTACCGGGGAGCTGTTTTTT. Its translation is CASSVGTGELFF.

CDR3 coding DNA: TGCGCCAGCAGCCAAGATGGGCGGGGGTATAGCAATCAGCCCCAGCATTTT. Its protein is CASSQDGRGYSNQPQHF. The chain carries TRBV4-1 and TRBJ1-5; tentatively, D is TRBD1 (5 bases). The germline CDR1 and CDR2 sequences are MGHRA and YSYEKL. Trimming took 0 bases from V and 0 from J, leaving 12 bases between them. CDR3 length: 17 residues.

The CDR3 DNA reads as TGTGCCAGCAGCGTCCGACACAATGAGCAGTTCTTC. This sequence encodes CASSVRHNEQFF. The chain couples TRBV11-2 to TRBJ2-1; D unclear. CDR3 length: 12 amino acids. V was shortened by 5 bases and J by 5 bases, with 7 bases between the two germline ends. Germline values: CDR1 SGHAT, CDR2 FQNNGV.

This clonotype appeared a few times. The chain combines TRBV5-1 with TRBJ2-2; D could derive from TRBD1 or TRBD2 (6 bases each). Deletions cut 3 bases from V and 2 bases from J, with 14 bases between. The CDR3 runs to 16 residues. The germline V gene encodes CDR1 SGHRS and CDR2 YFSETQ. This chain's CDR3 is CASSYSRGANTGELFF. CDR3 DNA: TGCGCCAGCAGCTACTCGAGGGGGGCAAACACCGGGGAGCTGTTTTTT. The variable domain in full, completed from reference TRBV5-1 and TRBJ2-2, reads KAGVTQTPRYLIKTRGQQVTLSCSPISGHRSVSWYQQTPGQGLQFLFEYFSETQRNKGNFPGRFSGRQFSNSRSEMNVSTLELGDSALYLCASSYSRGANTGELFFGEGSRLTVL.

The table lists this clonotype with many counts. V and J are TRBV19 and TRBJ1-5, with no clear D. V shed 6 bases and J shed 0 bases, with 15 bases lying between them. CDR3 length equals 16 residues. Looked up from germline, CDR1 is LNHDA and CDR2 is SQIVND (reference sequence). CDR3 DNA: TGTGCCAGTAGACAAAGGTCGTTAGATAGCAATCAGCCCCAGCATTTT. Translated: CASRQRSLDSNQPQHF.

The chain uses TRBV6-1 and TRBJ2-1; TRBD1 matches at 8 bases. The germline V gene encodes CDR1 MNHNS and CDR2 SASEGT. The V gene end was trimmed by 5 bases and the J gene end by 8 bases; junction bases not matched to a gene: 8. CDR3 length equals 14 residues. The CDR3, as DNA: TGTGCCAGCAGTCTCAGGGGGCGTTTTGATGAGCAGTTCTTC. It encodes CASSLRGRFDEQFF.

This clonotype was recorded a few times. The chain uses TRBV7-8 and TRBJ2-1; 11 nucleotides align to TRBD1. Germline CDR1 SGHVS, CDR2 FQNEAQ. This CDR3 is built from 18 residues. J gave up 9 bases and V 0 bases, and 13 bases lay outside the gene matches. CDR3 protein: CASSLARTGGWDGGEQFF. The CDR3 DNA reads TGTGCCAGCAGCTTAGCACGGACAGGGGGCTGGGACGGGGGTGAGCAGTTCTTC.

This clonotype was seen a handful of times. This chain uses TRBV6-1 with TRBJ2-1; 7 positions agree with TRBD1. The V and J ends lost 5 bases and 2 bases, in that order; junction bases with no gene match: 6. Germline CDR1 and CDR2: MNHNS and SASEGT. The CDR3 extends over 15 amino acids. The chain's CDR3 is CASSPRQGPYNEQFF. The CDR3 DNA reads TGTGCCAGCAGTCCTAGACAGGGTCCCTACAATGAGCAGTTCTTC.

The chain has TRBV11-2 and TRBJ2-5, with D perhaps assigned TRBD1 or TRBD2 (5 bases each). This CDR3 is built from 11 residues. Germline V lookup: CDR1 SGHAT, CDR2 FQNNGV. The germline V and J ends were trimmed by 9 bases and 5 bases, with 10 bases remaining between them. The CDR3 nucleotides are TGTGCCAGTGGTGGGGGTGAGACCCAGTACTTC. Amino acids: CASGGGETQYF.

This clonotype was found once. J is TRBJ1-5 and V is TRBV15; D unresolved. V shed 3 bases and J shed 7 bases, with 7 bases lying between them. The CDR3 has 12 residues. In germline, CDR1 is LNHNV, CDR2 YYDKDF (reference sequence). CDR3 sequence reads: CATSSGKQPQHF. Here the CDR3 DNA reads TGTGCCACCAGCAGTGGAAAGCAGCCCCAGCATTTT.

In this sample, this clonotype turned up a few times. The chain recombines TRBV20-1 with TRBJ1-5; TRBD1 agrees at 8 bases. Germline V gives CDR1 DFQATT, CDR2 SNEGSKA (reference sequence). Unmatched junction bases numbered 1, after V lost 0 bases and J lost 0 bases. The length of the CDR3 is 15 residues. As DNA, the CDR3 is TGCAGTGCTAGAGAGACAGGGGATAGCAATCAGCCCCAGCATTTT. It translates to CSARETGDSNQPQHF.

The rearrangement links TRBV4-1 to TRBJ2-7; no definite D call. The V end was cut by 0 bases, the J end by 2 bases, with 11 bases between. This CDR3 spans 15 amino acids. Germline CDR1 reads MGHRA; CDR2 reads YSYEKL. CDR3 loop: CASSQDPGRPYEQYF. In DNA form, the CDR3 reads TGCGCCAGCAGCCAAGATCCGGGCAGACCCTACGAGCAGTACTTC.

This clonotype showed up just once. The chain has TRBV6-1 and TRBJ1-6; 12 nucleotides agree with TRBD1. CDR1 and CDR2 from the germline V gene are MNHNS and SASEGT. The CDR3 is 15 amino acids. V lost 2 bases and J lost 14; bases outside the gene matches: 7. DNA of the CDR3: TGTGCCAGCAGTGAACCGGGACAGGGGGCGCGGGCCCTCCACTTT. Residues: CASSEPGQGARALHF.

The chain links TRBV15 to TRBJ2-2; 8 bases match TRBD1. The CDR3 sequence is 15 residues long. Germline V CDR1 and CDR2: LNHNV, YYDKDF (reference sequence). J was trimmed by 1 base and V by 3 bases; bases with no gene match: 1. The CDR3 coding sequence is TGTGCCACCAGCAGGGACAGGGAGAACACCGGGGAGCTGTTTTTT. Its translation is CATSRDRENTGELFF. The whole variable domain, remainder taken from reference TRBV15 and TRBJ2-2, is DAMVIQNPRYQVTQFGKPVTLSCSQTLNHNVMYWYQQKSSQAPKLLFHYYDKDFNNEADTPDNFQSRRPNTSFCFLDIRSPGLGDTAMYLCATSRDRENTGELFFGEGSRLTVL.

This clonotype was detected only a few times. The V gene is TRBV12-3 or TRBV12-4, the J gene TRBJ2-3, with TRBD2 matching 13 bases. With V trimmed by 4 bases and J by 5 bases, 12 bases remained unmatched. The CDR3 length is 18 residues. The CDR3 here is CASSSPGTSGELIDTQYF. CDR3 DNA sequence: TGTGCCAGCAGTTCACCCGGGACTAGCGGGGAGCTTATAGATACGCAGTATTTT.